This TCR beta chain came from a study of radiotherapy plus CTLA-4 blockade in lung cancer. Study-wide context: For 15% to 20% of patients, objective responses occurred, and about 33% had disease control.

TCRdb's copy holds only in-frame clones and misses some; the assay was immunoSEQ multiplex PCR. The table has approximately 40,000 clones, over 60% seen once. Germline CDR1 and CDR2: MDHEN and SYDVKM. CDR3 length: 14 amino acids. V gave up 3 bases and J gave up 2 bases, with 11 bases separating them. The specimen was peripheral blood, collected from a patient treated with radiotherapy plus ipilimumab. The receptor was derived from a human donor with non-small cell lung cancer whose response to radiotherapy plus ipilimumab could not be evaluated. V usage is TRBV28 and J usage is TRBJ2-7; D is unclear. As DNA, the CDR3 is TGTGCCAGCAGTTTGTCGGTACTGCCCTACGAGCAGTACTTC. Its protein product is CASSLSVLPYEQYF.